Presented here are 32 T cell receptor beta chains from one specimen sequenced in a study of naive CD8 T cells in extremely preterm neonates. Generated by immunoSEQ multiplex PCR, the TCRdb table keeps only in-frame clones and is missing some. This table holds about 5,100 clones, less than 99% found once. Sequences were obtained from naive CD8+ T cells from blood. The receptors here all came from a human donor in good health.

This chain connects TRBV7-9 to TRBJ2-5; TRBD2 aligns across 12 bases. The DNA end is a closer match to TRBJ2-7, so the J assignment may be wrong. This CDR3 is 15 amino acids long. Germline assignment: CDR1 SEHNR and CDR2 FQNEAQ (reference sequence). The CDR3 DNA reads as TGTGCCAGCAGCTCGACTAGCGGGAGAACCTACGAGCAGTACTTC. Translation: CASSSTSGRTYEQYF.

This chain uses TRBV5-1 with TRBJ2-1; maybe TRBD2 (6 bases). The germline CDR1 and CDR2 sequences are SGHRS and YFSETQ. This CDR3 region has 18 residues. V was pared by 5 bases and J by 0 bases, with 21 bases between. CDR3 residues: CASSMLGLLLSSYNEQFF. CDR3 DNA: TGCGCCAGCAGTATGTTGGGACTCCTCTTGAGCTCCTACAATGAGCAGTTCTTC.

V gene TRBV27 combines with J gene TRBJ2-7; TRBD2 matches at 8 bases. Germline CDR1 is MNHEY and CDR2 is SMNVEV (reference sequence). This CDR3 is 17 amino acids long. J gave up 2 bases and V 6 bases, and 15 bases lay outside the gene matches. The chain's CDR3 is CASRPRRGEGLPYEQYF. Written as DNA, the CDR3 is TGTGCCAGCAGACCACGGCGGGGGGAGGGCCTTCCCTACGAGCAGTACTTC.

The chain couples TRBV19 to TRBJ1-5; D perhaps matches TRBD1 (6 bases). The CDR3 extends over 14 amino acids. Germline CDR1 LNHDA, CDR2 SQIVND (reference sequence). V was clipped by 7 bases and J by 3 bases, with 13 bases between them. This chain's CDR3 is CASKGRGPNQPQHF. In DNA form, the CDR3 reads TGTGCCAGTAAAGGCAGGGGACCCAATCAGCCCCAGCATTTT. The entire variable domain, with the rest obtained from reference TRBV19 and TRBJ1-5, is as follows: DGGITQSPKYLFRKEGQNVTLSCEQNLNHDAMYWYRQDPGQGLRLIYYSQIVNDFQKGDIAEGYSVSREKKESFPLTVTSAQKNPTAFYLCASKGRGPNQPQHFGDGTRLSIL.

This sequence joins TRBV15 and TRBJ1-5, with 9 bases aligning to TRBD1. CDR1 LNHNV and CDR2 YYDKDF come from the germline V gene (reference sequence). The CDR3 spans 14 residues. After removal of 5 bases from V and 10 bases from J, the junction contained 9 bases not matched to a gene. This chain's CDR3 is CATSSRQGDRPQHF. Here the CDR3 DNA reads TGTGCCACCAGCTCCAGACAGGGGGATCGACCCCAGCATTTT.

This clone was seen once. The junction and the germline gene differ at one end; a read error may be behind it. The chain is built from TRBV7-2 and TRBJ2-2, with D possibly matching TRBD2 (6 bases). Germline CDR1 SGHTA, CDR2 FQGNSA. The CDR3 runs 16 residues. The CDR3 reads CAGSFKRVANTGELFF. CDR3 nucleotide sequence: TGTGCCGGCAGTTTCAAGCGGGTCGCGAACACCGGGGAGCTGTTTTTT.

The chain links TRBV7-9 to TRBJ1-1; TRBD1 matches 8 bases. J was trimmed by 1 base and V by 5 bases; bases with no gene match: 6. The CDR3 runs 15 residues. Germline V lookup: CDR1 SEHNR, CDR2 FQNEAQ (reference sequence). CDR3 in amino acids: CASSPPTGANTEAFF. In nucleotides, the CDR3 is TGTGCCAGCAGCCCGCCGACAGGGGCGAACACTGAAGCTTTCTTT.

The chain is built from TRBV19 and TRBJ1-1, with D maybe TRBD1 (6 bases). Per the germline V gene, CDR1 is LNHDA and CDR2 is SQIVND (reference sequence). Trimming took 1 base from V and 2 from J, leaving 14 bases between them. There are 16 residues in the CDR3. DNA for the CDR3: TGTGCCAGTAGTATAGTTCTACGGACAGTTAACACTGAAGCTTTCTTT. Translating gives CASSIVLRTVNTEAFF.

This clone is a singleton in its sample. The chain recombines TRBV9 with TRBJ2-7, with 10 positions matching TRBD2. The CDR3 contains 14 residues. The V segment lost 3 bases and the J segment 4 bases; nucleotides outside the gene matches: 4. CDR1 is SGDLS, CDR2 YYNGEE, per germline. CDR3 region: CASSESGRGYEQYF. DNA for the CDR3: TGTGCCAGCAGCGAGAGCGGGAGGGGTTACGAGCAGTACTTC.

V gene TRBV7-8 combines with J gene TRBJ2-3; 7 bases line up with TRBD2. Germline-derived CDR1 and CDR2 are SGHVS and FQNEAQ. The V segment lost 3 bases and the J segment 2 bases; nucleotides outside the gene matches: 5. This CDR3 region has 15 residues. The CDR3 DNA reads as TGTGCCAGCAGCTTTGGTGGGAGGGCCACAGATACGCAGTATTTT. Protein: CASSFGGRATDTQYF.

This chain connects TRBV6-4 to TRBJ2-5, with 7 bases fitting TRBD2. V was clipped by 9 bases and J by 0 bases; unmatched bases: 19. The CDR3 has 18 residues. Germline V gene data show CDR1 as MRHNA and CDR2 as SNTAGT. DNA for the CDR3: TGTGCCAGAGAGTCTAGCGGTATGCAACCGATGTACCAAGAGACCCAGTACTTC. Amino acids: CARESSGMQPMYQETQYF.

The chain is built from TRBV7-8 and TRBJ2-3; TRBD2 aligns across 11 bases. With 2 bases clipped from V and 5 bases from J, the junction kept 6 bases outside the gene matches. CDR1 SGHVS and CDR2 FQNEAQ come from the germline V gene. CDR3 length: 16 residues. The CDR3 region has the DNA TGTGCCAGCAGCTTACTAGCGGGAGGTGGGGGAGATACGCAGTATTTT. Translating gives CASSLLAGGGGDTQYF.

V and J are TRBV12-5 and TRBJ2-5, with D possibly TRBD1 on 6 matching bases. With 5 bases removed from V and 5 bases from J, the gap between germline ends came to 15 bases. CDR1 and CDR2 (germline): LGHNT, FRNRAP. The CDR3 loop spans 14 amino acids. As DNA, the CDR3 is TGTGCTAGTGGTCCGGAACAGGGTCCGGAGACCCAGTACTTC. The encoded protein is CASGPEQGPETQYF.

V usage is TRBV9 and J usage is TRBJ2-5; 9 bases map to TRBD2. Germline values: CDR1 SGDLS, CDR2 YYNGEE. The CDR3 length is 15 residues. V trimming: 3 bases; J trimming: 4 bases; junction bases outside the gene matches: 7. CDR3 nucleotides: TGTGCCAGCAGCGAATCAGGTAGCGGGGGAGAGACCCAGTACTTC. Translating it yields CASSESGSGGETQYF.

The chain uses TRBV6-1 and TRBJ2-5, with D possibly matching TRBD1 (5 bases). The CDR3 consists of 15 residues. V shed 6 bases and J shed 4 bases, with 18 bases lying between them. In germline, CDR1 is MNHNS, CDR2 SASEGT. The CDR3 region is CASRLVGAGSETQYF. The CDR3 region has the DNA TGTGCCAGCAGACTGGTAGGGGCAGGGTCAGAGACCCAGTACTTC.

The rearrangement uses TRBV9 and TRBJ1-1; TRBD1 might be the D (6 bases). V lost 6 bases and J 0 bases, leaving 15 bases between the germline ends. Germline V lookup: CDR1 SGDLS, CDR2 YYNGEE. The CDR3 spans 15 residues. The CDR3 DNA reads as TGTGCCAGCAACCAAGAGGGGGGGGTGAACACTGAAGCTTTCTTT. It translates to CASNQEGGVNTEAFF.

The V gene is TRBV27, the J gene TRBJ2-1, with TRBD2 matching over 14 bases. The J segment lost 5 bases and the V segment lost 5 bases, leaving 5 bases of the junction unmatched. The CDR3 loop spans 16 amino acids. From germline, CDR1 is MNHEY and CDR2 SMNVEV (reference sequence). The CDR3 nucleotides are TGTGCCAGCAGTCCTGGGACTAGCGGGAGCCACAATGAGCAGTTCTTC. Translated, it gives CASSPGTSGSHNEQFF.

V is TRBV25-1 and J is TRBJ2-4; weak D call: TRBD1 (6 bases). CDR1 is MGHDK and CDR2 is SYGVNS in the germline V gene. This CDR3 has 13 amino acids. V dropped 6 bases and J dropped 9 bases, with 15 bases sitting between them. In nucleotides, the CDR3 is TGTGCCAGCAGCCCTGGGACATTCGGCATTCAGTACTTC. It translates to CASSPGTFGIQYF.

The rearrangement joins TRBV13 to TRBJ1-2, with a weak D call TRBD1 (6 bases). The germline CDR1 and CDR2 sequences are PRHDT and FYEKMQ (reference sequence). This CDR3 contains 15 residues. V was trimmed by 5 bases and J by 7 bases, leaving 20 bases between them. Here the CDR3 reads CASSPKTDRMSGYTF. Here the CDR3 DNA reads TGTGCCAGCAGCCCTAAAACCGACAGGATGAGTGGCTACACCTTC.

The chain is built from TRBV4-3 and TRBJ2-1; 9 bases are shared with TRBD1. The V gene end was trimmed by 4 bases and the J gene end by 4 bases; junction bases not matched to a gene: 5. CDR3 length: 15 residues. CDR1 is LGHNA, CDR2 YSLEER, per germline. The CDR3 DNA reads TGCGCCAGCAGCCCCGGGACAGGGATATACAATGAGCAGTTCTTC. This gives the protein CASSPGTGIYNEQFF.

The V and J genes are TRBV5-4 and TRBJ1-2; 8 positions match TRBD1. The CDR3 runs 14 residues. Germline loops: CDR1 SGHNT, CDR2 YYREEE (reference sequence). V shed 3 bases, J shed 8 bases, and the junction held 9 bases outside the gene matches. The CDR3 is CASSSGGASEGYTF. CDR3 DNA: TGTGCCAGCAGCTCAGGGGGCGCATCGGAAGGCTACACCTTC.

In its sample, this clone was seen once. V and J are TRBV7-9 and TRBJ2-3, with D unresolved. The CDR3 loop spans 13 amino acids. V was trimmed by 5 bases and J by 3 bases, leaving 9 bases between them. Per germline, CDR1 SEHNR and CDR2 FQNEAQ (reference sequence). CDR3 amino acids: CASSPDTTDTQYF. The CDR3 nucleotides read TGTGCCAGCAGCCCAGACACTACAGATACGCAGTATTTT. The whole variable domain, filled in from reference TRBV7-9 and TRBJ2-3, reads DTGVSQNPRHKITKRGQNVTFRCDPISEHNRLYWYRQTLGQGPEFLTYFQNEAQLEKSRLLSDRFSAERPKGSFSTLEIQRTEQGDSAMYLCASSPDTTDTQYFGPGTRLTVL.

V is TRBV9 and J is TRBJ2-7, with TRBD1 matching over 11 bases. This CDR3 has 16 residues. The germline V gene encodes CDR1 SGDLS and CDR2 YYNGEE. The trim removed 3 bases at V and 4 bases at J, leaving 9 bases unmatched. CDR3 DNA: TGTGCCAGCAGCGGGAGCCCGGGACAGGGGGGGTACGAGCAGTACTTC. Protein product: CASSGSPGQGGYEQYF. Combining the CDR3 with reference TRBV9 and TRBJ2-7 gives the whole variable domain DSGVTQTPKHLITATGQRVTLRCSPRSGDLSVYWYQQSLDQGLQFLIQYYNGEERAKGNILERFSAQQFPDLHSELNLSSLELGDSALYFCASSGSPGQGGYEQYFGPGTRLTVT.

The chain employs TRBV29-1 and TRBJ2-1; the D is unclear. The germline CDR1 and CDR2 sequences are SQVTM and ANQGSEA. The CDR3 has 11 amino acids. Trimming shortened V by 3 bases and J by 7 bases, and 7 bases separated the two germline ends. CDR3 DNA sequence: TGCAGCGTTGACGACTTTAATGAGCAGTTCTTC. As protein: CSVDDFNEQFF.

The rearrangement uses TRBV7-9 and TRBJ2-5; TRBD1 is a possible D gene (6 bases). The germline V gene encodes CDR1 SEHNR and CDR2 FQNEAQ (reference sequence). CDR3 size: 12 residues. V lost 4 bases and J lost 9, with 12 bases in between. CDR3 region: CASSSNRVAQYF. The CDR3, as DNA: TGTGCCAGCAGCTCGAACAGGGTTGCCCAGTACTTC.

This sequence joins TRBV9 and TRBJ2-5; TRBD1 aligns across 9 bases. With the DNA end fitting TRBJ2-7 better, the J assignment may be wrong. The CDR3 totals 15 residues. In germline, CDR1 is SGDLS, CDR2 YYNGEE. CDR3 sequence: CASSPMDRGGHEQYF. CDR3 in DNA: TGTGCCAGCAGCCCAATGGACAGGGGAGGCCACGAGCAGTACTTC.

This chain connects TRBV2 to TRBJ1-5; D is possibly TRBD1 (6 bases). CDR3 length equals 15 residues. Germline V gene sequence: CDR1 SNHLY, CDR2 FYNNEI. Trimming left V 2 bases short and J 4 bases short, with 12 bases between. CDR3: CASSENRAGNQPQHF. The CDR3 DNA follows: TGTGCCAGCAGTGAAAACAGGGCTGGGAATCAGCCCCAGCATTTT.

The genes are TRBV5-1 and TRBJ1-1, with 7 bases aligning to TRBD1. The CDR3 has 15 amino acids. The V gene end was trimmed by 0 bases and the J gene end by 1 base; junction bases not matched to a gene: 3. Germline CDR1 SGHRS, CDR2 YFSETQ. CDR3 bases: TGCGCCAGCAGCTTGGGACAGGGAGGGAACACTGAAGCTTTCTTT. Protein product: CASSLGQGGNTEAFF.

The chain links TRBV7-6 to TRBJ2-3; 10 nucleotides agree with TRBD1. V shed 5 bases and J 5 bases; nucleotides not matched to a gene: 7. CDR1 and CDR2 (germline): SGHVS, FNYEAQ. CDR3 length: 15 amino acids. The CDR3 loop reads CASSPLDRGGDTQYF. CDR3 coding DNA: TGTGCCAGCAGCCCCTTGGACAGGGGGGGAGATACGCAGTATTTT. Drawing the rest from reference TRBV7-6 and TRBJ2-3, the complete variable domain is GAGVSQSPRYKVTKRGQDVALRCDPISGHVSLYWYRQALGQGPEFLTYFNYEAQQDKSGLPNDRFSAERPEGSISTLTIQRTEQRDSAMYRCASSPLDRGGDTQYFGPGTRLTVL.

This chain connects TRBV5-4 to TRBJ2-5, with TRBD2 as a possible D gene (5 bases). This CDR3 contains 15 residues. Germline V gene data show CDR1 as SGHNT and CDR2 as YYREEE (reference sequence). The V and J ends lost 6 bases and 2 bases respectively, with 17 bases between them. The CDR3 reads CASTHFGVGQETQYF. In nucleotides, the CDR3 is TGTGCCAGCACCCACTTCGGGGTGGGACAAGAGACCCAGTACTTC.

V and J are TRBV9 and TRBJ2-3, with 7 positions matching TRBD1. Unmatched junction bases numbered 8, after V lost 3 bases and J lost 1 base. The CDR3 spans 16 residues. The germline CDR1 and CDR2 sequences are SGDLS and YYNGEE. CDR3 bases: TGTGCCAGCAGCGCAGAGAAGGGGGCCGGCACAGATACGCAGTATTTT. This sequence encodes CASSAEKGAGTDTQYF.

About this clone: The junction and the germline gene differ at one end; a read error may be behind it. The CDR3 DNA reads TGTGCCAACAGCTTAAGTGCAGGGCGAACCACTGAAGCTTTCTTT. Its protein product is CANSLSAGRTTEAFF. The chain employs TRBV7-3 and TRBJ1-1; possibly TRBD1 for D (5 bases). CDR1 and CDR2 (germline): SGHTA, FQGTGA. CDR3 length: 15 amino acids. Full variable domain (missing parts from reference TRBV7-3 and TRBJ1-1): GAGVSQTPSNKVTEKGKYVELRCDPISGHTALYWYRQSLGQGPEFLIYFQGTGAADDSGLPNDRFFAVRPEGSVSTLKIQRTERGDSAVYLCANSLSAGRTTEAFFGQGTRLTVV.